Shown below are 7 T cell receptor beta chains from a single sample sequenced in a study of blood T cell repertoires in COVID-19. Generated by immunoSEQ multiplex PCR, the TCRdb table keeps only in-frame clones and is missing some. The table lists some 350,000 clones, about 88% of them singletons. The sequencing input was PBMCs or T cells enriched from blood (not recorded which). Source of these receptors: a woman aged 25 to 39 who had recovered from COVID-19.

The chain uses TRBV28 and TRBJ2-7; D is perhaps TRBD2 (6 bases). The CDR3 has 16 amino acids. The V end lost 11 bases, the J end lost 0 bases, and 23 bases lay between the germline ends. Germline assignment: CDR1 MDHEN and CDR2 SYDVKM. The CDR3 spells CASLPLSAGPSYEQYF. CDR3 bases: TGTGCCTCACTCCCCCTTTCGGCGGGACCCTCCTACGAGCAGTACTTC.

The rearrangement uses TRBV5-1 and TRBJ1-4, with a possible D match to TRBD1 (6 bases). This CDR3 comprises 16 residues. Trimming stripped 0 bases from V and 6 bases from J, with 15 bases between. CDR1 and CDR2 (germline): SGHRS, YFSETQ. The CDR3 loop is CASSLDADRSYEKLFF. The CDR3 nucleotides are TGCGCCAGCAGCTTGGACGCTGACAGGTCTTATGAAAAACTGTTTTTT.

Regarding this clone: Given a much more abundant clone one base away, this may be a read error. In the same sample, other DNA sequences code for this CDR3. CDR3 region: CASSSYRETDTQYF. CDR3 nucleotides: TGCGCCAGCAGCTCTTACAGGGAAACAGATACGCAGTATTTT. This sequence joins TRBV5-1 and TRBJ2-3; TRBD1 might be the D (6 bases). CDR1 is SGHRS, CDR2 YFSETQ, per germline. This CDR3 spans 14 amino acids. Trimming stripped 3 bases from V and 3 bases from J, with 11 bases between.

V usage is TRBV10-1 and J usage is TRBJ2-1, with D possibly being TRBD1 (5 bases). From germline, CDR1 is WNHNN and CDR2 SYGVQD (reference sequence). The CDR3 contains 15 residues. V was clipped by 8 bases and J by 2 bases, with 16 bases between them. CDR3 sequence reads: CASQTGDGTYNEQFF. The CDR3 DNA reads as TGCGCCAGCCAAACAGGCGACGGCACCTACAATGAGCAGTTCTTC.

The chain employs TRBV4-1 and TRBJ1-1, with unresolved D. The germline V gene has CDR1 MGHRA and CDR2 YSYEKL. V lost 4 bases to trimming and J lost 1 base, with 10 bases between them. CDR3 size: 14 residues. The chain's CDR3 is CASSLAGENTEAFF. The CDR3, as DNA: TGCGCCAGCAGCCTCGCCGGGGAGAACACTGAAGCTTTCTTT.

J is TRBJ2-3 and V is TRBV14; 7 nucleotides agree with TRBD2. Germline V gives CDR1 SGHDN, CDR2 FVKESK. Trimming at V came to 4 bases and at J to 0 bases, leaving 10 bases not matched to a gene. CDR3 length: 17 amino acids. In DNA form, the CDR3 reads TGTGCCAGCAGCCGTTTGGGGAGGCGGGAGAGCACAGATACGCAGTATTTT. Protein product: CASSRLGRRESTDTQYF.

The rearrangement joins TRBV6-5 to TRBJ2-3, with TRBD1 as a possible D gene (6 bases). V dropped 5 bases and J dropped 6 bases, with 12 bases sitting between them. The CDR3 consists of 13 residues. Per germline, CDR1 MNHEY and CDR2 SVGAGI. The CDR3 loop is CASSPQGYDTQYF. The DNA for the CDR3 is TGTGCCAGCAGTCCCCAGGGGTACGATACGCAGTATTTT.